This T cell receptor beta chain emerged from a study of control samples from healthy donors and cancer patients. The CDR3 consists of 11 residues. V was clipped by 8 bases and J by 7 bases, with 11 bases between them. Sequencing used immunoSEQ multiplex PCR; TCRdb keeps in-frame clones, though not all of them. The sample includes approximately 120,000 clones, 87% seen only once; the top ten take 2.9%. The TCR comes from a man aged 55-75 years in good health. The sample consisted of blood. The rearrangement joins TRBV12-3 or TRBV12-4 to TRBJ1-1; unclear D gene. CDR3 loop: CASQREFEAFF. The CDR3 DNA follows: TGTGCCAGCCAACGCGAGTTTGAAGCTTTCTTT.